This T cell receptor beta chain was captured by sequencing in a study of T cell repertoires in cytomegalovirus infection. MiXCR, applied by TCRdb to the reads, yields one record per CDR3 protein. The sample has hundreds of thousands of distinct CDR3 sequences, less than 40% seen once. The CDR3 has 16 residues. From germline, CDR1 is SGDLS and CDR2 YYNGEE. To note about this clonotype: Its antigen remains unknown. One end of the junction fails to match germline, which may point to a read error.

The receptor was isolated from a human donor in good health (CMV status not recorded). Some clones in this sample may be carry-over from other donors' samples. The material sequenced was cultured CD8+ T cells from PBMCs, taken from culture after CMV antigen stimulation. V is TRBV9 and J is TRBJ2-5, with 8 bases aligning to TRBD2. The DNA of the CDR3 is TGTGTCAGCAGCCGGGGGGGCGGGGGCCTTCAAGAGACCCAGTACTTC. Translating gives CVSSRGGGGLQETQYF.